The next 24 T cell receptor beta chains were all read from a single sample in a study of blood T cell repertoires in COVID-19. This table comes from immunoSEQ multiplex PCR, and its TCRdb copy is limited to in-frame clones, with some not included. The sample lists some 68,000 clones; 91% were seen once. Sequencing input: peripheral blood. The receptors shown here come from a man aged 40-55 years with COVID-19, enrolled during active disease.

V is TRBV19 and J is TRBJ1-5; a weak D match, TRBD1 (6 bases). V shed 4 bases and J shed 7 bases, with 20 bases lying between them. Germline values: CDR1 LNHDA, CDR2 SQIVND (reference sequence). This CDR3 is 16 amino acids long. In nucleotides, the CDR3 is TGTGCCAGTAGTACACTCAGGGGCGCGGGCGAACAGCCCCAGCATTTT. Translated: CASSTLRGAGEQPQHF.

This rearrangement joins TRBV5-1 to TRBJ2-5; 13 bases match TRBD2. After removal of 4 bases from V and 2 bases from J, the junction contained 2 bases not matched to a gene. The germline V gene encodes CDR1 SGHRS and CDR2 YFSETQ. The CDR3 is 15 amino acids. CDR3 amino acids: CASSTTSGGQETQYF. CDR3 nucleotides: TGCGCCAGCAGCACGACTAGCGGGGGGCAAGAGACCCAGTACTTC.

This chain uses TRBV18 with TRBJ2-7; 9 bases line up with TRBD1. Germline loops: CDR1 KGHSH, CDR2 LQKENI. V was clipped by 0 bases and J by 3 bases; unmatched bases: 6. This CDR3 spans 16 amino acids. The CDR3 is CASSPPTGTGLYEQYF. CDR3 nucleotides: TGTGCCAGCTCACCACCGACCGGGACAGGGCTCTACGAGCAGTACTTC. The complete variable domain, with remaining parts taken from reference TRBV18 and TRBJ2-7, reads NAGVMQNPRHLVRRRGQEARLRCSPMKGHSHVYWYRQLPEEGLKFMVYLQKENIIDESGMPKERFSAEFPKEGPSILRIQQVVRGDSAAYFCASSPPTGTGLYEQYFGPGTRLTVT.

The CDR3 sequence: CASSYPAAGDQPQHF. CDR3 DNA: TGTGCCAGCAGTTACCCGGCGGCAGGGGATCAGCCCCAGCATTTT. The rearrangement joins TRBV28 to TRBJ1-5; a weak D match, TRBD1 (6 bases). V was shortened by 4 bases and J by 5 bases, with 15 bases between the two germline ends. Germline assignment: CDR1 MDHEN and CDR2 SYDVKM. This CDR3 region has 15 residues. Variable domain in full (rest from reference TRBV28 and TRBJ1-5): DVKVTQSSRYLVKRTGEKVFLECVQDMDHENMFWYRQDPGLGLRLIYFSYDVKMKEKGDIPEGYSVSREKKERFSLILESASTNQTSMYLCASSYPAAGDQPQHFGDGTRLSIL.

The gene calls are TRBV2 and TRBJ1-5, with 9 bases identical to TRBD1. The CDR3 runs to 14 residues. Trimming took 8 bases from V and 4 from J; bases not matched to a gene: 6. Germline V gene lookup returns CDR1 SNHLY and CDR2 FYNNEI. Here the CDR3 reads CASGLGQGNQPQHF. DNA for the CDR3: TGTGCCAGCGGACTGGGACAGGGAAATCAGCCCCAGCATTTT.

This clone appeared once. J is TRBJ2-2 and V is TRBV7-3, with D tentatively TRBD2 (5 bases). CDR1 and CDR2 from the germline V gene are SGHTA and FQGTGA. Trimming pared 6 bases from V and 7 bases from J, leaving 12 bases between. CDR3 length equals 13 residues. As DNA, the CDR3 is TGTGCCAGCAGTTTCGGGGTCCACGGGGAGCTGTTTTTT. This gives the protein CASSFGVHGELFF.

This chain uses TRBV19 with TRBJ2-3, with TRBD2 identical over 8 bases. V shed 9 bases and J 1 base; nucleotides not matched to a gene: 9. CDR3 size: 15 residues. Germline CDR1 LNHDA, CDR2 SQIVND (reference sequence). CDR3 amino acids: CASGRGEAGTDTQYF. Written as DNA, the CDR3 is TGTGCCAGCGGGAGGGGGGAAGCGGGCACAGATACGCAGTATTTT. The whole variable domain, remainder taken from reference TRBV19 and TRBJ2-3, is DGGITQSPKYLFRKEGQNVTLSCEQNLNHDAMYWYRQDPGQGLRLIYYSQIVNDFQKGDIAEGYSVSREKKESFPLTVTSAQKNPTAFYLCASGRGEAGTDTQYFGPGTRLTVL.

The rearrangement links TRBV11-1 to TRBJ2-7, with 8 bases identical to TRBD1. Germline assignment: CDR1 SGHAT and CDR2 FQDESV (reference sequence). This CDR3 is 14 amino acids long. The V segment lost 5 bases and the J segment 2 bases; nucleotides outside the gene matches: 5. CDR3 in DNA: TGTGCCAGCAGCCCCCGACAGGGGACCTACGAGCAGTACTTC. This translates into CASSPRQGTYEQYF.

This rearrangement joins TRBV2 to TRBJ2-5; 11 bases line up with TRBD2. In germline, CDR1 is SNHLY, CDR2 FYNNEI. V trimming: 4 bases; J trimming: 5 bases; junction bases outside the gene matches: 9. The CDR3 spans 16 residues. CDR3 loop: CASSVTSGGMLETQYF. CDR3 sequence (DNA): TGTGCCAGCAGTGTAACTAGCGGGGGAATGTTGGAGACCCAGTACTTC.

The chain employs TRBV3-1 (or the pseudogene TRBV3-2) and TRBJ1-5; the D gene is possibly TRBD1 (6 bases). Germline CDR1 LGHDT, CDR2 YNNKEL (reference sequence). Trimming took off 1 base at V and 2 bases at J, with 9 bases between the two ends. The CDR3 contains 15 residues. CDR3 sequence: CASSQGRGGNQPQHF. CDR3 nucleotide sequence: TGTGCCAGCAGCCAAGGCAGGGGCGGCAATCAGCCCCAGCATTTT.

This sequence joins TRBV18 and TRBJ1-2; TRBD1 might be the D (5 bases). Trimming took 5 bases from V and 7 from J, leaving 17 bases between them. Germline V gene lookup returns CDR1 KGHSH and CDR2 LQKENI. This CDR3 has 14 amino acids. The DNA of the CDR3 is TGTGCCAGCTCAGCCGACAGTGGCGCTCGTGGCTACACCTTC. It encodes CASSADSGARGYTF.

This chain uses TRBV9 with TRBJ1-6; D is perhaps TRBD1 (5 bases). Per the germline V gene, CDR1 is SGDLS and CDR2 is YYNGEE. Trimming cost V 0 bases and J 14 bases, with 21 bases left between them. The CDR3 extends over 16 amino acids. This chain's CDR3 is CASSVDPQQRGYALHF. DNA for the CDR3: TGTGCCAGCAGCGTAGACCCCCAGCAAAGGGGATACGCCCTCCACTTT.

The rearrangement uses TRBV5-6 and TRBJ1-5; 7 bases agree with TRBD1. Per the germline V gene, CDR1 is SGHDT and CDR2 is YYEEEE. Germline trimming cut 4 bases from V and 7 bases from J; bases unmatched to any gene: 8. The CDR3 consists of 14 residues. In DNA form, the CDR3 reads TGTGCCAGCAGCGGGTCGACAGGGAACCAGCCCCAGCATTTT. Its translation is CASSGSTGNQPQHF.

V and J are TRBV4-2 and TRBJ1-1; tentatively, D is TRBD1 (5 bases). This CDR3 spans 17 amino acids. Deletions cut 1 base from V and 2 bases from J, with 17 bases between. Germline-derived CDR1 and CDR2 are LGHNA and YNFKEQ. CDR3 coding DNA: TGTGCCAGCAGCCAAGCCCCGAGCGTCGGACAAAACACTGAAGCTTTCTTT. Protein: CASSQAPSVGQNTEAFF.

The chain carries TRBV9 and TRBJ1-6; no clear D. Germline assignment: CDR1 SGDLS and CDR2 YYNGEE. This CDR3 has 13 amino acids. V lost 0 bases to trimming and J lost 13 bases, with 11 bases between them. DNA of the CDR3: TGTGCCAGCAGCGTAGTGGCCGGGAACCCCCTCCACTTT. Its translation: CASSVVAGNPLHF.

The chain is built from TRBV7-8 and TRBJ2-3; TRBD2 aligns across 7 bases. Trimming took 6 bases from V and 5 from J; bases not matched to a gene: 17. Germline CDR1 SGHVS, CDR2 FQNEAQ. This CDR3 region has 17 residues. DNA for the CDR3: TGTGCCAGCAGGGACGAATTTATGTGGGAGGGCCTAGATACGCAGTATTTT. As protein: CASRDEFMWEGLDTQYF.

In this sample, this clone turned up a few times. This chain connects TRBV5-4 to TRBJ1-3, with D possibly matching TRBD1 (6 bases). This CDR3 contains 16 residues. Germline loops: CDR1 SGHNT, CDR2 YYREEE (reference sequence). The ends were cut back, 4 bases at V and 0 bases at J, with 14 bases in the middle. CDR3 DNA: TGTGCCAGCAGCGCCGGGACACTTCTCTCTGGAAACACCATATATTTT. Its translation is CASSAGTLLSGNTIYF.

The CDR3 DNA reads as TGTGCCAGCAGCGATACCGGGACAGGAGAAACCTACAATGAGCAGTTCTTC. Residues: CASSDTGTGETYNEQFF. This rearrangement joins TRBV5-6 to TRBJ2-1, with 8 bases fitting TRBD1. The CDR3 runs to 17 residues. V trimming: 4 bases; J trimming: 2 bases; junction bases outside the gene matches: 11. The germline V gene encodes CDR1 SGHDT and CDR2 YYEEEE.

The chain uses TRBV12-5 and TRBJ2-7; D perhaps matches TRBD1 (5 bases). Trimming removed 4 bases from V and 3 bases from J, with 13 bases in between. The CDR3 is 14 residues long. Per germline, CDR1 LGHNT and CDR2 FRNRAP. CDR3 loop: CASGSDIYYYEQYF. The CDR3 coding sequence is TGTGCTAGTGGTTCGGACATCTACTACTACGAGCAGTACTTC.

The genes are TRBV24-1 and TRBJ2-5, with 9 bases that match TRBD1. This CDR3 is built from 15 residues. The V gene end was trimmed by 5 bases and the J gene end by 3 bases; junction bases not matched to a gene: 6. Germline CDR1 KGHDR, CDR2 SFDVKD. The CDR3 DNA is TGTGCCACCAGTGCCATCGACAGGGGGGAAGAGACCCAGTACTTC. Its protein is CATSAIDRGEETQYF.

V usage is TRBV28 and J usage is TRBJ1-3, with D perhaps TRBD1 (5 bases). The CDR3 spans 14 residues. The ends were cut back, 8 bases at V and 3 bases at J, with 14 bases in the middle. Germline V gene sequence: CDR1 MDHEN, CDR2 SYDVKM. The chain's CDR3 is CASGPGGSGNTIYF. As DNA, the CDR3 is TGTGCCAGCGGCCCCGGGGGGAGTGGAAACACCATATATTTT.

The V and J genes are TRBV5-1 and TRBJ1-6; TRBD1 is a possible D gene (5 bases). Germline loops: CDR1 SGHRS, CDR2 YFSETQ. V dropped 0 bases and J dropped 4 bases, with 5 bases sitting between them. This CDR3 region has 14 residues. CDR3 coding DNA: TGCGCCAGCAGCTTGGGACAGTATAATTCACCCCTCCACTTT. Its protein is CASSLGQYNSPLHF.

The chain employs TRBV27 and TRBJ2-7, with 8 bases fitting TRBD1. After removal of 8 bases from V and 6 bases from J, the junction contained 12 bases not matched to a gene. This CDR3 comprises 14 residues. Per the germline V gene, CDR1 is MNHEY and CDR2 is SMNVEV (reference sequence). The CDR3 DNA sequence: TGTGCCAGCCGCCAAGGGAGGACAGGGCTCGAGCAGTACTTC. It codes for CASRQGRTGLEQYF.

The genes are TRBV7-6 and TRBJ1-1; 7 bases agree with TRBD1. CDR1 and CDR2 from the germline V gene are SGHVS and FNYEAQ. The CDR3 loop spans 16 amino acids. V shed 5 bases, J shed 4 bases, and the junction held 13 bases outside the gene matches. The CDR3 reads CASSIGDGAGGTEAFF. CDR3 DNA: TGTGCCAGCAGCATTGGGGATGGGGCAGGGGGCACTGAAGCTTTCTTT.